One and the same sample provided the 24 T cell receptor beta chains below, sequenced in a study of cytomegalovirus exposure and HLA in healthy donors. A multiplex PCR was run with 60 Vbeta primers and 13 Jbeta primers. The table came from immunoSEQ multiplex PCR; TCRdb's copy has only in-frame clones and leaves some out. Altogether approximately 190,000 clones are present, 82% being singletons, with the ten largest covering 0.7% to 0.95%. Sequencing was carried out using PBMCs. The receptors originated from a woman under 30 in good health and CMV-seronegative.

The chain recombines TRBV7-3 with TRBJ2-3; TRBD2 agrees at 10 bases. V shed 5 bases, J shed 7 bases, and the junction held 9 bases outside the gene matches. Germline V CDR1 and CDR2: SGHTA, FQGTGA. The CDR3 consists of 15 residues. The CDR3: CASSPSSGSLYTQYF. The CDR3 region has the DNA TGTGCCAGCAGCCCTTCTAGCGGGAGTTTGTATACGCAGTATTTT.

V is TRBV7-9 and J is TRBJ1-2; 10 nucleotides agree with TRBD1. The CDR3 length is 16 residues. Germline V CDR1 and CDR2: SEHNR, FQNEAQ (reference sequence). V lost 5 bases to trimming and J lost 3 bases; unmatched junction nucleotides: 9. The CDR3 DNA reads as TGTGCCAGCAGCCGGGGACAGGGGATTAAGGACTATGGCTACACCTTC. As protein: CASSRGQGIKDYGYTF.

J is TRBJ2-2 and V is TRBV5-1; TRBD1 aligns across 9 bases. This CDR3 is 19 amino acids long. V shed 5 bases, J shed 4 bases, and the junction held 18 bases outside the gene matches. Germline CDR1 is SGHRS and CDR2 is YFSETQ. DNA of the CDR3: TGCGCCAGCAGAGCCCGGGTTCGGGACAGGGAAGGACGCACCGGGGAGCTGTTTTTT. This encodes CASRARVRDREGRTGELFF.

The genes are TRBV7-2 and TRBJ2-5, with D unclear. The V end lost 1 base, the J end lost 3 bases, and 6 bases lay between the germline ends. Germline CDR1 is SGHTA and CDR2 is FQGNSA. The CDR3 sequence is 13 residues long. The CDR3 loop reads CASSLVQEETQYF. As DNA, the CDR3 is TGTGCCAGCAGCTTAGTCCAGGAAGAGACCCAGTACTTC.

The chain couples TRBV7-9 to TRBJ1-2, with D uncertain. V lost 5 bases to trimming and J lost 14 bases, with 12 bases between them. CDR1 is SEHNR and CDR2 is FQNEAQ in the germline V gene (reference sequence). CDR3 length: 10 amino acids. The CDR3 nucleotides read TGTGCCAGCAGCCCCGGGAGCGGGACCTTC. Encoded protein: CASSPGSGTF.

The J gene is TRBJ2-1, the V gene TRBV7-8; TRBD1 aligns across 8 bases. The CDR3 has 16 amino acids. CDR1 SGHVS and CDR2 FQNEAQ come from the germline V gene. The junction had 9 bases not matched to a gene; V was cut back by 6 bases and J by 2 bases. This chain's CDR3 is CASRPPRQGPYNEQFF. As DNA, the CDR3 is TGTGCCAGCAGACCTCCTAGACAGGGGCCCTACAATGAGCAGTTCTTC.

The V gene is TRBV5-1, the J gene TRBJ2-3; 8 bases map to TRBD1. After removal of 5 bases from V and 3 bases from J, the junction contained 11 bases not matched to a gene. The CDR3 runs 16 residues. Germline CDR1 reads SGHRS; CDR2 reads YFSETQ. CDR3 sequence (DNA): TGCGCCAGCAGGCCCCCTGGGACAGGAGTAACAGATACGCAGTATTTT. Encoded protein: CASRPPGTGVTDTQYF.

This chain uses TRBV27 with TRBJ2-2, with D possibly TRBD1 on 6 matching bases. V was cut by 6 bases and J by 4 bases, with 12 bases left in between. This CDR3 comprises 14 residues. Germline V gene sequence: CDR1 MNHEY, CDR2 SMNVEV (reference sequence). CDR3 region: CASRPGTPTGELFF. CDR3 in DNA: TGTGCCAGCAGGCCCGGGACACCCACCGGGGAGCTGTTTTTT.

The V gene is TRBV28, the J gene TRBJ1-4, with a weak D call TRBD1 (6 bases). In germline, CDR1 is MDHEN, CDR2 SYDVKM. V shed 2 bases and J shed 3 bases, with 16 bases lying between them. CDR3 length: 17 residues. In nucleotides, the CDR3 is TGTGCCAGCAGTTTACTCACCAGGGGAGATTCTAATGAAAAACTGTTTTTT. Protein sequence: CASSLLTRGDSNEKLFF.

The sample holds one count of this clone. This sequence joins TRBV18 and TRBJ2-7, with a weak D call TRBD1 (6 bases). Per the germline V gene, CDR1 is KGHSH and CDR2 is LQKENI. The V gene lost 3 bases and the J gene lost 4 bases, with 19 bases spanning the gap. The length of the CDR3 is 16 residues. The CDR3 reads CASSPADRLAIYEQYF. The CDR3, as DNA: TGTGCCAGCTCACCGGCAGACAGGCTCGCAATTTACGAGCAGTACTTC.

The table lists this clone with a few counts. V gene TRBV28 combines with J gene TRBJ2-3; 14 positions match TRBD2. CDR3 length: 18 residues. The trim removed 8 bases at V and 4 bases at J, leaving 14 bases unmatched. From germline, CDR1 is MDHEN and CDR2 SYDVKM. In nucleotides, the CDR3 is TGTGCCAGCGCAGCATTGCGACTAGCGGGAGGGGGAGCAGATACGCAGTATTTT. This gives the protein CASAALRLAGGGADTQYF. The variable domain in full, with the rest retrieved from reference TRBV28 and TRBJ2-3, is DVKVTQSSRYLVKRTGEKVFLECVQDMDHENMFWYRQDPGLGLRLIYFSYDVKMKEKGDIPEGYSVSREKKERFSLILESASTNQTSMYLCASAALRLAGGGADTQYFGPGTRLTVL.

The chain recombines TRBV7-9 with TRBJ2-3; TRBD1 might be the D (6 bases). The germline V gene encodes CDR1 SEHNR and CDR2 FQNEAQ (reference sequence). The CDR3 has 16 amino acids. V was trimmed by 3 bases and J by 0 bases, leaving 13 bases between them. The CDR3 coding sequence is TGTGCCAGCAGCTTGGGGGCAGCGCCGAGCACAGATACGCAGTATTTT. It encodes CASSLGAAPSTDTQYF.

V usage is TRBV27 and J usage is TRBJ2-2; 7 bases are shared with TRBD1. The V segment lost 5 bases and the J segment 7 bases; nucleotides outside the gene matches: 4. Germline V CDR1 and CDR2: MNHEY, SMNVEV (reference sequence). The CDR3 has 13 amino acids. The CDR3 DNA sequence: TGTGCCAGCAGTCATACAGGGGTCGGGGAGCTGTTTTTT. Its protein is CASSHTGVGELFF.

V usage is TRBV7-2 and J usage is TRBJ2-5; 9 bases agree with TRBD1. Germline V gene lookup returns CDR1 SGHTA and CDR2 FQGNSA. This CDR3 comprises 13 residues. J gave up 4 bases and V 4 bases, and 1 base lay outside the gene matches. The CDR3 DNA reads TGTGCCAGCAGCTCGGGACAGGGAGAGACCCAGTACTTC. This translates into CASSSGQGETQYF.

The chain recombines TRBV2 with TRBJ2-2; 9 bases match TRBD2. The CDR3 consists of 15 residues. CDR1 SNHLY and CDR2 FYNNEI come from the germline V gene. Trimming cost V 6 bases and J 5 bases; bases outside gene matches: 7. CDR3 amino acids: CASRLAGVKTGELFF. The CDR3 coding sequence is TGTGCCAGCAGATTAGCGGGAGTTAAAACCGGGGAGCTGTTTTTT.

The rearrangement uses TRBV19 and TRBJ1-5; D is perhaps TRBD1 (6 bases). The CDR3 has 18 amino acids. Trimming stripped 4 bases from V and 0 bases from J, with 19 bases between. Germline assignment: CDR1 LNHDA and CDR2 SQIVND (reference sequence). In DNA form, the CDR3 reads TGTGCCAGTAGTAAAGGTGTAGGGGGTTTCGATAGCAATCAGCCCCAGCATTTT. Translation gives CASSKGVGGFDSNQPQHF.

The chain links TRBV27 to TRBJ2-7; D possibly corresponds to TRBD2 (5 bases). Deletions cut 6 bases from V and 3 bases from J, with 15 bases between. Germline V gene sequence: CDR1 MNHEY, CDR2 SMNVEV (reference sequence). This CDR3 region has 14 residues. CDR3 sequence: CASSPGIPVYEQYF. CDR3 in DNA: TGTGCCAGCAGCCCCGGGATCCCTGTCTACGAGCAGTACTTC.

The CDR3 sequence: CASRPAGGFYEQYF. The CDR3 DNA reads TGTGCCAGCAGACCAGCGGGGGGGTTCTACGAGCAGTACTTC. The chain is built from TRBV27 and TRBJ2-7; TRBD2 agrees at 10 bases. V shed 6 bases, J shed 3 bases, and the junction held 5 bases outside the gene matches. Per the germline V gene, CDR1 is MNHEY and CDR2 is SMNVEV (reference sequence). The CDR3 covers 14 residues.

The chain combines TRBV7-9 with TRBJ1-5, with 9 nucleotides matching TRBD1. The J segment lost 7 bases and the V segment lost 5 bases, leaving 9 bases of the junction unmatched. CDR3 length: 15 residues. The germline V gene has CDR1 SEHNR and CDR2 FQNEAQ (reference sequence). CDR3 region: CASSPLWDRDQPQHF. The CDR3, as DNA: TGTGCCAGCAGCCCTCTTTGGGACAGGGACCAGCCCCAGCATTTT.

This clone is a singleton in its sample. CDR3 amino acids: CASSERGLLNTGELFF. The CDR3 nucleotides are TGTGCCAGCAGTGAAAGGGGACTTCTGAACACCGGGGAGCTGTTTTTT. The chain couples TRBV6-1 to TRBJ2-2; D is possibly TRBD2 (6 bases). The CDR3 spans 16 residues. Trimming took 2 bases from V and 1 from J, leaving 11 bases between them. Germline V CDR1 and CDR2: MNHNS, SASEGT.

This rearrangement joins TRBV5-6 to TRBJ1-2, with TRBD1 matching over 9 bases. Trimming at V came to 0 bases and at J to 2 bases, leaving 2 bases not matched to a gene. This CDR3 has 15 residues. Per the germline V gene, CDR1 is SGHDT and CDR2 is YYEEEE. The CDR3 sequence is CASSLGGTGNYGYTF. In DNA form, the CDR3 reads TGTGCCAGCAGCTTGGGGGGGACAGGGAACTATGGCTACACCTTC. The full variable domain, its missing parts supplied by reference TRBV5-6 and TRBJ1-2, is DAGVTQSPTHLIKTRGQQVTLRCSPKSGHDTVSWYQQALGQGPQFIFQYYEEEERQRGNFPDRFSGHQFPNYSSELNVNALLLGDSALYLCASSLGGTGNYGYTFGSGTRLTVV.

In its sample, this clone was seen a few times. The J gene is TRBJ1-1, the V gene TRBV12-5; D uncertain. The CDR3 is 17 amino acids. The V end lost 0 bases, the J end lost 1 base, and 15 bases lay between the germline ends. Per the germline V gene, CDR1 is LGHNT and CDR2 is FRNRAP. CDR3 loop: CASGLVPTNSSNTEAFF. CDR3 sequence (DNA): TGTGCTAGTGGTTTGGTCCCAACGAACAGCTCGAACACTGAAGCTTTCTTT.

This clone was counted between two and nine times. The sample contains more than one DNA sequence encoding this CDR3. The gene calls are TRBV27 and TRBJ2-7, with 9 bases that match TRBD1. Germline CDR1 MNHEY, CDR2 SMNVEV (reference sequence). The CDR3 covers 14 residues. With V trimmed by 2 bases and J by 2 bases, 1 base remained unmatched. The CDR3 coding sequence is TGTGCCAGCAGTTTAGGACAGGGGACCTACGAGCAGTACTTC. Protein: CASSLGQGTYEQYF.

The chain employs TRBV5-4 and TRBJ2-7; D perhaps matches TRBD1 (6 bases). Deletions cut 4 bases from V and 1 base from J, with 15 bases between. CDR1 is SGHNT and CDR2 is YYREEE in the germline V gene (reference sequence). The CDR3 consists of 15 residues. The CDR3, as DNA: TGTGCCAGCAGCCCCCAAAAGGGGGATTCCTACGAGCAGTACTTC. This encodes CASSPQKGDSYEQYF.